The rows below give T cell receptor beta chains drawn from one sample of a study of T cell repertoires in ileal Crohn's disease. TCRdb's table, derived via immunoSEQ multiplex PCR, lists solely in-frame clones and lacks some. The sample consists of under 2,500 clones, roughly 90% of them appearing once. Sequencing was carried out using ileal tissue. The receptors were sampled from an adult with Crohn's disease. The CDR3 runs from the conserved cysteine through the conserved F or W. Each record gives: V gene, CDR3 protein.

>TRBV6-5
CASSYSAGVADTQYF
>TRBV29-1
CSTKRGTSGGEQFF
>TRBV14
CASSPSRTGILGEKLFF
>TRBV25-1
CASIKRGNQPQHF
>TRBV11-2
CASSTYEGAYQETQYF
>TRBV6-5
CASSYEAGDNSPLHF
>TRBV27
CASSLSVRADTGELFF
>TRBV7-2
CASSPSPGLAGGTSNEQFF
>TRBV20-1
CSARAGIF
>TRBV27
CASSPSGQRIYGYTF
>TRBV13
CASSGQGARNEQFF
>TRBV6-5
CASRGQEYGYTF
>TRBV30
CAWSEGWGRRTDTQYF
>TRBV5-1
CASSLWGQGTYEQYF